The 14 T cell receptor beta chains given below trace back to one sample, sequenced in a study of cytomegalovirus exposure and HLA in healthy donors. The PCR employed 60 Vbeta primers together with 13 Jbeta primers. Sequencing used immunoSEQ multiplex PCR; TCRdb keeps in-frame clones, though not all of them. The data contain approximately 150,000 clones, about four fifths of them singletons. The sequenced sample was PBMCs. The receptors here all came from a man aged 45 to 65 in good health and CMV-seropositive.

This clone was seen just once. V and J are TRBV30 and TRBJ2-7; 7 bases fit TRBD2. Unmatched junction bases numbered 8, after V lost 0 bases and J lost 6 bases. Per germline, CDR1 GTSNPN and CDR2 SVGIG (reference sequence). The CDR3 loop spans 14 amino acids. The DNA of the CDR3 is TGTGCCTGGAGTGTACTGGTAGGGAGGGCCGAGCAGTACTTC. Encoded protein: CAWSVLVGRAEQYF.

The chain combines TRBV6-5 with TRBJ2-7; 9 bases are a match to TRBD2. This CDR3 comprises 15 residues. CDR1 is MNHEY and CDR2 is SVGAGI in the germline V gene. V trimming: 4 bases; J trimming: 5 bases; junction bases outside the gene matches: 9. The CDR3 spells CASSWARSGSDEQYF. For the CDR3, the DNA is TGTGCCAGCAGTTGGGCCCGTAGCGGGAGCGACGAGCAGTACTTC.

The genes are TRBV19 and TRBJ2-1, with D maybe TRBD2 (6 bases). Germline values: CDR1 LNHDA, CDR2 SQIVND (reference sequence). Trimming took 2 bases from V and 4 from J, leaving 12 bases between them. CDR3 length equals 15 residues. The CDR3 DNA is TGTGCCAGTAGTATAAGGGGAGGCTCTTACAATGAGCAGTTCTTC. Its translation: CASSIRGGSYNEQFF.

The chain joins TRBV7-3 to TRBJ2-3; 10 bases line up with TRBD1. CDR1 SGHTA and CDR2 FQGTGA come from the germline V gene. The CDR3 contains 15 residues. J gave up 4 bases and V 6 bases, and 7 bases lay outside the gene matches. DNA of the CDR3: TGTGCCAGCAGTCCGACAGGGGGCCGAGCAGATACGCAGTATTTT. Translation gives CASSPTGGRADTQYF. Filled out from reference TRBV7-3 and TRBJ2-3, the complete variable domain reads GAGVSQTPSNKVTEKGKYVELRCDPISGHTALYWYRQSLGQGPEFLIYFQGTGAADDSGLPNDRFFAVRPEGSVSTLKIQRTERGDSAVYLCASSPTGGRADTQYFGPGTRLTVL.

The chain employs TRBV27 and TRBJ2-7; no definite D call. CDR3 length: 15 residues. Trimming took off 0 bases at V and 4 bases at J, with 13 bases between the two ends. Germline assignment: CDR1 MNHEY and CDR2 SMNVEV (reference sequence). Here the CDR3 DNA reads TGTGCCAGCAGTTTATCAGTCAGCCCCAGGTACGAGCAGTACTTC. Translating it yields CASSLSVSPRYEQYF.

There are a few counts of this clone. J is TRBJ2-3 and V is TRBV4-2, with D unresolved. V was shortened by 1 base and J by 3 bases, with 2 bases between the two germline ends. Germline lookup yields CDR1 LGHNA and CDR2 YNFKEQ. CDR3 length: 12 amino acids. The CDR3 here is CASSQATDTQYF. CDR3 in DNA: TGTGCCAGCAGCCAAGCAACAGATACGCAGTATTTT.

The CDR3 coding sequence is TGTGCCAGCAGCGCCGGGTCCTTCCCGAACACTGAAGCTTTCTTT. This sequence encodes CASSAGSFPNTEAFF. The chain is built from TRBV9 and TRBJ1-1; D is uncertain. This CDR3 spans 15 amino acids. V was pared by 3 bases and J by 1 base, with 13 bases between. CDR1 SGDLS and CDR2 YYNGEE come from the germline V gene.

The rearrangement links TRBV7-2 to TRBJ1-4; 8 positions agree with TRBD1. After removal of 6 bases from V and 8 bases from J, the junction contained 11 bases not matched to a gene. Looked up from germline, CDR1 is SGHTA and CDR2 is FQGNSA. The CDR3 runs to 15 residues. The CDR3 loop is CASRQTGVWGEKLFF. CDR3 DNA sequence: TGTGCCAGCAGGCAGACAGGGGTTTGGGGAGAAAAACTGTTTTTT.

This clone was picked up a small number of times. The chain recombines TRBV5-1 with TRBJ1-2; possible D gene TRBD1, 6 bases. CDR1 and CDR2 (germline): SGHRS, YFSETQ. Trimming pared 0 bases from V and 0 bases from J, leaving 15 bases between. There are 17 residues in the CDR3. The CDR3 reads CASSLALGATTNYGYTF. The DNA of the CDR3 is TGCGCCAGCAGCTTGGCTTTGGGGGCGACGACTAACTATGGCTACACCTTC.

V and J are TRBV2 and TRBJ2-6; weak D call: TRBD1 (5 bases). The CDR3 consists of 15 residues. The V gene lost 6 bases and the J gene lost 0 bases, with 9 bases spanning the gap. Germline assignment: CDR1 SNHLY and CDR2 FYNNEI. The CDR3 protein is CASRSQGSGANVLTF. The CDR3 nucleotides are TGTGCCAGCAGAAGTCAGGGCTCTGGGGCCAACGTCCTGACTTTC.

This chain connects TRBV7-9 to TRBJ2-1; D remains ambiguous. CDR1 and CDR2 from the germline V gene are SEHNR and FQNEAQ (reference sequence). With 5 bases removed from V and 12 bases from J, the gap between germline ends came to 14 bases. This CDR3 comprises 12 residues. This CDR3 reads CASSPSFHGQFF. Here the CDR3 DNA reads TGTGCCAGCAGCCCCTCCTTTCACGGGCAGTTCTTC.

V usage is TRBV6-5 and J usage is TRBJ2-7; possible D gene TRBD1, 7 bases. The V gene lost 6 bases and the J gene lost 3 bases, with 12 bases spanning the gap. Germline CDR1 MNHEY, CDR2 SVGAGI. The CDR3 sequence is 13 residues long. The CDR3 region has the DNA TGTGCCAGCAGGGGGGGACAGAACTACGAGCAGTACTTC. Translating it yields CASRGGQNYEQYF.

This chain uses TRBV4-2 with TRBJ2-3; 8 bases map to TRBD2. CDR1 and CDR2 from the germline V gene are LGHNA and YNFKEQ. The CDR3 length is 15 residues. V was pared by 1 base and J by 2 bases, with 2 bases of the junction left unmatched. CDR3 DNA: TGTGCCAGCAGCCAAGCTAGCGGGCCCACAGATACGCAGTATTTT. It is translated as CASSQASGPTDTQYF.

In this sample, this clone turned up once. The genes are TRBV11-2 and TRBJ2-7; D uncertain. The CDR3 consists of 15 residues. V was pared by 1 base and J by 4 bases, with 14 bases between. Per germline, CDR1 SGHAT and CDR2 FQNNGV. This CDR3 is CASSLVAGSKYEQYF. CDR3 in DNA: TGTGCCAGCAGCTTAGTAGCTGGGTCCAAGTACGAGCAGTACTTC. The full variable domain, rest sourced from reference TRBV11-2 and TRBJ2-7, is EAGVAQSPRYKIIEKRQSVAFWCNPISGHATLYWYQQILGQGPKLLIQFQNNGVVDDSQLPKDRFSAERLKGVDSTLKIQPAKLEDSAVYLCASSLVAGSKYEQYFGPGTRLTVT.